This T cell receptor beta chain was recovered during a study of blood T cell repertoires in COVID-19. As for the study in general: Sources were T cells, B-cell-depleted T cells, or PBMCs; the material itself was cDNA or gDNA.

Trimming removed 2 bases from V and 10 bases from J; junction bases left unmatched: 7. The CDR3 length is 13 residues. From germline, CDR1 is SGHTA and CDR2 FQGNSA. Data came from immunoSEQ multiplex PCR; TCRdb stores just in-frame clones and leaves some out. This repertoire shows roughly 100,000 clones, 71% found once; its top ten account for approximately 0.9%. The specimen was peripheral blood. V gene TRBV7-2 combines with J gene TRBJ1-1; TRBD1 matches 7 bases. The clonotype originates from a human donor with acute or convalescent COVID-19. The donor label of this sample is uncertain. The chain's CDR3 is CASSLIPRQGAFF. The DNA of the CDR3 is TGTGCCAGCAGCTTAATCCCGCGACAGGGAGCTTTCTTT.